What follows describes a single TCR beta chain. The CDR3 totals 16 residues. V trimming: 4 bases; J trimming: 3 bases; junction bases outside the gene matches: 8. Germline loops: CDR1 SGDLS, CDR2 YYNGEE. This record comes from a study of cytomegalovirus exposure and HLA in healthy donors. It was with 60 Vbeta and 13 Jbeta primers that the PCR ran. The data were produced by immunoSEQ multiplex PCR, yet TCRdb's version contains in-frame clones alone and is incomplete. The sample holds over 150,000 clones; 85% are singletons and the top ten take 1%. This TCR was sampled from a boy aged 2 to 10 in good health and CMV-seronegative. The sequenced sample consisted of PBMCs. V and J are TRBV9 and TRBJ1-1, with 11 bases fitting TRBD1. The CDR3 spells CASSPGQGAWDTEAFF. DNA of the CDR3: TGTGCCAGCAGCCCAGGACAGGGGGCATGGGACACTGAAGCTTTCTTT.